This T cell receptor (beta chain) was sequenced during a study of blood T cell repertoires in COVID-19. This CDR3 comprises 15 residues. Trimming at V came to 0 bases and at J to 4 bases, leaving 6 bases not matched to a gene. Germline loops: CDR1 SGHRS, CDR2 YFSETQ. Assignments of participants to cohorts depended upon their own reported clinical history. Resolution of symptoms, clearance, or two negative PCRs was present in recovered Cohort 3 donors. Authors' methods: For nucleated cells, counts were estimated from reference gene primer amplification. Clones were sequenced by immunoSEQ multiplex PCR, and TCRdb holds only the in-frame ones, with some missing. Clone size and V and J calls were adopted from that table, with D and trimming inferred from the DNA. The table has around 240,000 clones, over 75% seen once.

The TCR comes from a woman aged 45-65 years who had recovered from COVID-19. Sequenced sample: PBMCs or T cells enriched from blood (not recorded which). The chain recombines TRBV5-1 with TRBJ2-5; 7 bases align to TRBD2. The DNA of the CDR3 is TGCGCCAGCAGCTTGGACGGGGGAGGGAGAGAGACCCAGTACTTC. This gives the protein CASSLDGGGRETQYF.